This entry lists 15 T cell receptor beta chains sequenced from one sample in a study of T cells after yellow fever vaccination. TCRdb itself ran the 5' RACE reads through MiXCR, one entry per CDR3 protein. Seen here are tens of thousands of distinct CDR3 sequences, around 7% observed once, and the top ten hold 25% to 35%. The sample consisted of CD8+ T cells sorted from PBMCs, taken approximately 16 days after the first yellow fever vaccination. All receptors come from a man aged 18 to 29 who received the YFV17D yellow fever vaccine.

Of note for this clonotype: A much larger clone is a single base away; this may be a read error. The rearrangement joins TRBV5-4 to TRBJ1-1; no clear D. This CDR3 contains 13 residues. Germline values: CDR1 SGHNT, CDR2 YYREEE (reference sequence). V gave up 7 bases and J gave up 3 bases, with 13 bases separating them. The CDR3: CASETRPDTEAFF. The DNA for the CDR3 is TGTGCCAGCGAGACTCGTCCTGACACTGAAGCTTTCTTT.

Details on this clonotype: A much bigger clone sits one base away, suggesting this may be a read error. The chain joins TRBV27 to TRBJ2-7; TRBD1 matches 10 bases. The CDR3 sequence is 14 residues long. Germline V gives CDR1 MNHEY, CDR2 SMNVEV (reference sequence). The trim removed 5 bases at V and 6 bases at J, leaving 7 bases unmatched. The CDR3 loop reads CASSQGQGLGEQYF. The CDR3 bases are TGTGCCAGCAGTCAGGGACAGGGGCTCGGCGAGCAGTACTTC.

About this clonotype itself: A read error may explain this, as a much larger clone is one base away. The CDR3 region is CATSDSQEAAYNEQFF. Here the CDR3 DNA reads TGTGCCACCAGTGATTCGCAGGAGGCCGCCTACAATGAGCAGTTCTTC. The V and J genes are TRBV24-1 and TRBJ2-1, with a weak D call TRBD2 (5 bases). The CDR3 extends over 16 amino acids. V was clipped by 2 bases and J by 2 bases, with 12 bases between them. The germline CDR1 and CDR2 sequences are KGHDR and SFDVKD.

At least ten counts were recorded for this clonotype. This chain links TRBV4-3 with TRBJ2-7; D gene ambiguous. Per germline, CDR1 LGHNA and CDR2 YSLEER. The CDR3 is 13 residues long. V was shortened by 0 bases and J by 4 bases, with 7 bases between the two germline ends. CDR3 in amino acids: CASSQELEYEQYF. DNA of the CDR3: TGCGCCAGCAGCCAAGAACTCGAATACGAGCAGTACTTC.

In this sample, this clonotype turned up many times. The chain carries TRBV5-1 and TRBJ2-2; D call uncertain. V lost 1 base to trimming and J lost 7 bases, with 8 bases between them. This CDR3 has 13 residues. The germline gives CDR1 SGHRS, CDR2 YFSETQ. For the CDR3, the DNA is TGCGCCAGCAGCTTGCGAGGAATCGGGGAGCTGTTTTTT. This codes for CASSLRGIGELFF.

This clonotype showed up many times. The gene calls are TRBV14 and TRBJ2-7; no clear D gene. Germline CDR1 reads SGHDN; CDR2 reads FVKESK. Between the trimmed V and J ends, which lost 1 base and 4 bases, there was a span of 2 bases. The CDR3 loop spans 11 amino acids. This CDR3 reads CASSQVYEQYF. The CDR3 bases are TGTGCCAGCAGCCAAGTTTACGAGCAGTACTTC.

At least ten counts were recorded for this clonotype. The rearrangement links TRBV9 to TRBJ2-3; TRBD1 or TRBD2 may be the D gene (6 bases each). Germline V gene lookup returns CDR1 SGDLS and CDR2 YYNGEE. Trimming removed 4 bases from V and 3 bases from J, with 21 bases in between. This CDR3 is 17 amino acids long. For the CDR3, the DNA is TGTGCCAGCAGCCCCGGAGGTGGGGGGCTGGGGACAGATACGCAGTATTTT. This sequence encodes CASSPGGGGLGTDTQYF.

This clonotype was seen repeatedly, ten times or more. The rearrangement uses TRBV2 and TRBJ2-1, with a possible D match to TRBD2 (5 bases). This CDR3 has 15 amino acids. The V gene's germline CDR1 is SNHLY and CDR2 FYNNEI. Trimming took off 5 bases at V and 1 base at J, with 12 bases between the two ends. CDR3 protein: CASSRDYLSYNEQFF. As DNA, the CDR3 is TGTGCCAGCAGTAGAGACTACCTTTCCTACAATGAGCAGTTCTTC.

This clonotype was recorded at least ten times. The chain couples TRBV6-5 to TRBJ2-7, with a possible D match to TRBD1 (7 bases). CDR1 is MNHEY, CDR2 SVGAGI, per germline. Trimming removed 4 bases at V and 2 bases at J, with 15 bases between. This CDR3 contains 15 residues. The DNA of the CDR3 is TGTGCCAGCAGTTGGCCAGGGGGGTTAGCCTACGAGCAGTACGTC. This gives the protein CASSWPGGLAYEQYV.

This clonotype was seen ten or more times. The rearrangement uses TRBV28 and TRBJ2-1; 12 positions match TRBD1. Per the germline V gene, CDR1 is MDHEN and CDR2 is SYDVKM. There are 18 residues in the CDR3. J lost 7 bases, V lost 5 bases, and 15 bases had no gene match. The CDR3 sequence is CASSRSRDRGLFWNEQFF. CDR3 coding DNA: TGTGCCAGCAGTCGATCCCGGGACAGGGGGCTTTTTTGGAATGAGCAGTTCTTC.

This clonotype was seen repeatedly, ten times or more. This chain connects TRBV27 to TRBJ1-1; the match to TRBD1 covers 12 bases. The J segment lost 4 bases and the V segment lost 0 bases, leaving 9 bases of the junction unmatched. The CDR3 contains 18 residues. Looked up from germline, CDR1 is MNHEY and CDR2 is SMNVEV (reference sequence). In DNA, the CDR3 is TGTGCCAGCAGTTTATCGTCCCGGGACAGGGGGCCGGGCACTGAAGCTTTCTTT. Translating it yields CASSLSSRDRGPGTEAFF.

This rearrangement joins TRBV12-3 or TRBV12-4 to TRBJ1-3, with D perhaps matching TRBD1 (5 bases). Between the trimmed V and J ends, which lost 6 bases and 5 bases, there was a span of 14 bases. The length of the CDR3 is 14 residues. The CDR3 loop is CASRLGRGRNTIYF. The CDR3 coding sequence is TGTGCCAGCAGGCTGGGACGGGGAAGAAACACCATATATTTT.

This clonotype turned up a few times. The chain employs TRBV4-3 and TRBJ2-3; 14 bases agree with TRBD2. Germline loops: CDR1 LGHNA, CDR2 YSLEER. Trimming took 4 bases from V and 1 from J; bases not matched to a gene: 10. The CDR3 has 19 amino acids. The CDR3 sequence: CASSLYGTSGGSGTDTQYF. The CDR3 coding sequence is TGCGCCAGCAGCCTTTATGGGACTAGCGGGGGTTCTGGCACAGATACGCAGTATTTT.

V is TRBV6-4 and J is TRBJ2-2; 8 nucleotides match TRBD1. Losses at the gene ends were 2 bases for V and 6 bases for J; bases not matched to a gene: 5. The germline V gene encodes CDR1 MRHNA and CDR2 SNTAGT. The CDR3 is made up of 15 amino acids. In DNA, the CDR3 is TGTGCCAGCAGTGACGGCAGGGGGCATTCCGGGGAGCTGTTTTTT. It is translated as CASSDGRGHSGELFF.

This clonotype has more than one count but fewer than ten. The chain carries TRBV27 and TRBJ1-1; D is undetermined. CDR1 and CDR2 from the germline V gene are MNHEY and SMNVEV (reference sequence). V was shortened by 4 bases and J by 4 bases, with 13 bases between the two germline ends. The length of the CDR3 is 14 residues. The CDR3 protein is CASSSSGWGTEAFF. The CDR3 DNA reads TGTGCCAGCAGTTCTTCAGGTTGGGGCACTGAAGCTTTCTTT.